The 9 T cell receptor beta chains presented below share a single source sample, sequenced in a study of human T cells and chemical hapten exposure. TCRdb reprocessed the RACE reads via MiXCR and lists one record per CDR3 protein. Of more than 300,000 distinct CDR3 sequences in the sample, 5.5% were seen once. Stated time point: pre-sensitization, week 0. The treatment here: therapeutic diphenylcyclopropenone sensitization with weekly scalp DPC. Sequenced here: whole blood, sampled in connection with sensitization to the hapten diphenylcyclopropenone (DPC). These receptors all come from a woman under 30 with alopecia areata. Some clones in this sample may be carry-over from other donors' samples.

This clonotype was counted at least ten times. The chain couples TRBV7-6 to TRBJ1-1, with 7 bases aligning to TRBD1. Losses at the gene ends were 8 bases for V and 1 base for J; bases not matched to a gene: 10. Germline CDR1 reads SGHVS; CDR2 reads FNYEAQ. The CDR3 loop spans 15 amino acids. The CDR3 DNA reads TGTGCCAGCCTACAGGGGCCGGGCCCGAACACTGAAGCTTTCTTT. It codes for CASLQGPGPNTEAFF.

This clonotype was detected ten times or more. V usage is TRBV28 and J usage is TRBJ2-1; D is perhaps TRBD2 (6 bases). The germline V gene has CDR1 MDHEN and CDR2 SYDVKM. The CDR3 is 15 amino acids. The V and J ends lost 3 bases and 1 base respectively, with 10 bases between them. This chain's CDR3 is CASSLGGRSYNEQFF. The CDR3 nucleotides read TGTGCCAGCAGTTTGGGGGGAAGATCCTACAATGAGCAGTTCTTC.

This clonotype occurred many times. The chain uses TRBV5-8 and TRBJ2-3; no firm D call. The CDR3 is made up of 16 amino acids. Between the trimmed V and J ends, which lost 0 bases and 9 bases, there was a span of 20 bases. Germline assignment: CDR1 SGHTS and CDR2 YDEGEE. CDR3 region: CASSLAYFRAQGTQYF. The CDR3 region has the DNA TGTGCCAGCAGCTTGGCCTATTTTCGCGCCCAAGGGACGCAGTATTTT. Full variable domain (remainder filled in from reference TRBV5-8 and TRBJ2-3): EAGVTQSPTHLIKTRGQQATLRCSPISGHTSVYWYQQALGLGLQFLLWYDEGEERNRGNFPPRFSGRQFPNYSSELNVNALELEDSALYLCASSLAYFRAQGTQYFGPGTRLTVL.

In this sample, this clonotype turned up many times. The V call is TRBV11-3, the J call TRBJ2-2, with D tentatively TRBD1 (5 bases). With 7 bases removed from V and 5 bases from J, the gap between germline ends came to 14 bases. Germline CDR1 SGHNT, CDR2 YENEEA. The CDR3 is made up of 14 amino acids. CDR3 in DNA: TGTGCCAGCAATTCCGGTGGGGCGACCGGGGAGCTGTTTTTT. This sequence encodes CASNSGGATGELFF.

This clonotype was seen ten or more times. This chain joins TRBV5-5 and TRBJ2-1; D perhaps matches TRBD1 (6 bases). The germline gives CDR1 SGHKS, CDR2 YYEKEE (reference sequence). Deletions cut 2 bases from V and 4 bases from J, with 16 bases between. The CDR3 is 16 residues long. CDR3 residues: CASSLRVDSIYNEQFF. CDR3 nucleotide sequence: TGTGCCAGCAGCTTAAGGGTGGACAGTATATACAATGAGCAGTTCTTC.

This clonotype was observed a handful of times. This sequence joins TRBV3-1 and TRBJ1-2; D is undetermined. Trimming left V 3 bases short and J 4 bases short, with 3 bases between. The CDR3 loop spans 11 amino acids. The germline gives CDR1 LGHDT, CDR2 YNNKEL (reference sequence). The CDR3 loop reads CASSHIYGYTF. The DNA of the CDR3 is TGTGCCAGCAGCCATATCTATGGCTACACCTTC.

This clonotype showed up just a few times. The chain's CDR3 is CASSLEGDTYEQYF. CDR3 DNA sequence: TGTGCCAGCAGCTTGGAAGGGGACACCTACGAGCAGTACTTC. The chain joins TRBV5-5 to TRBJ2-7; weak D call: TRBD1 (6 bases). This CDR3 region has 14 residues. CDR1 and CDR2 (germline): SGHKS, YYEKEE (reference sequence). V lost 0 bases and J lost 2, with 9 bases in between. The whole variable domain, filled in from reference TRBV5-5 and TRBJ2-7, reads DAGVTQSPTHLIKTRGQQVTLRCSPISGHKSVSWYQQVLGQGPQFIFQYYEKEERGRGNFPDRFSARQFPNYSSELNVNALLLGDSALYLCASSLEGDTYEQYFGPGTRLTVT.

The rearrangement uses TRBV6-5 and TRBJ2-5; 8 nucleotides agree with TRBD2. The trim removed 0 bases at V and 0 bases at J, leaving 6 bases unmatched. The CDR3 contains 17 residues. Germline V lookup: CDR1 MNHEY, CDR2 SVGAGI. The CDR3 nucleotides are TGTGCCAGCAGTTACTCCGGGACTAGTCGGTACCAAGAGACCCAGTACTTC. Amino acids: CASSYSGTSRYQETQYF.

This clonotype was seen a few times. The CDR3 reads CASRTPSTGPYGYTF. CDR3 DNA: TGTGCCAGCAGGACCCCCTCGACGGGGCCCTATGGCTACACCTTC. The chain recombines TRBV6-5 with TRBJ1-2, with a weak D call TRBD1 (5 bases). CDR3 length equals 15 residues. CDR1 is MNHEY and CDR2 is SVGAGI in the germline V gene. Trimming removed 6 bases from V and 4 bases from J, with 18 bases in between.